This TCR beta chain was captured by sequencing in a study of cytomegalovirus exposure and HLA in healthy donors. Overall study: About 85 million unique TCR sequences came from HLA-typed donors in an early release. Most genotyped donors, about four fifths of about 400, had Caucasian-associated genetic ancestry.

On this clone: Its antigen is unknown.

Study observations and caveats: Among TCR beta chains, those listed as cytomegalovirus-associated numbered approximately 150. Common viral pathogens were later found to be apparently linked to several of the most significant clusters.

The PCR made use of 60 Vbeta and 13 Jbeta primers. Method: immunoSEQ multiplex PCR; TCRdb's copy keeps in-frame clones and lacks some. The table includes fewer than 120,000 clones, approximately 80% detected once. Material for sequencing was PBMCs. The source of this sequence is an older woman in good health and CMV-seropositive.

CDR3 coding DNA: TGTGCCAGTCAGAGTTCCGGGACTAGCGCCTACAATGAGCAGTTCTTC. It specifies CASQSSGTSAYNEQFF. V gene TRBV19 combines with J gene TRBJ2-1; 10 bases align to TRBD2. This CDR3 comprises 16 residues. The V segment lost 8 bases and the J segment 2 bases; nucleotides outside the gene matches: 9. The V gene's germline CDR1 is LNHDA and CDR2 SQIVND (reference sequence).